Each of the 28 T cell receptor beta chains below was sequenced from the same sample in a study of blood T cells in healthy people across ages. It was with a sample-barcoded 5' primer and a J-beta primer mix that a second PCR of roughly 7 to 12 cycles was run. TCRdb re-analysed the 5' RACE reads in MiXCR, keeping a single row per CDR3 protein. The repertoire consists of more than 900,000 distinct CDR3 sequences, with under 30% occurring once and the leading ten covering around 0.7%. These records were also assigned to another study, of T cells of mothers and their children.

The sequenced material came from blood. All receptors derive from a girl aged 2 to 9 in good health.

This clonotype showed up just once. V is TRBV4-1 and J is TRBJ2-5; 7 bases map to TRBD2. The germline V gene encodes CDR1 MGHRA and CDR2 YSYEKL. The V gene end was trimmed by 1 base and the J gene end by 5 bases; junction bases not matched to a gene: 7. The CDR3 covers 15 residues. The CDR3 is CASSQGTSPVETQYF. CDR3 in DNA: TGCGCCAGCAGCCAAGGGACTAGTCCCGTGGAGACCCAGTACTTC.

This clonotype was seen a handful of times. CDR3 nucleotide sequence: TGCAGTGCTAGCGATCCAGGGGGCAACCGTGATGGCTACACCTTC. Translating it yields CSASDPGGNRDGYTF. This rearrangement joins TRBV20-1 to TRBJ1-2; 8 nucleotides line up with TRBD1. After removal of 3 bases from V and 6 bases from J, the junction contained 12 bases not matched to a gene. This CDR3 region has 15 residues. The germline gives CDR1 DFQATT, CDR2 SNEGSKA (reference sequence).

CDR3 nucleotide sequence: TGCGCCAGCAGCCAAGATCTAATCGACAATGAGCAGTTCTTC. Protein sequence: CASSQDLIDNEQFF. J is TRBJ2-1 and V is TRBV4-3; D is unresolved. V lost 0 bases and J lost 5, with 8 bases in between. Germline V gives CDR1 LGHNA, CDR2 YSLEER. CDR3 length equals 14 residues.

In its sample, this clonotype was seen a few times. The chain is built from TRBV29-1 and TRBJ2-1; tentative D call: TRBD2 (5 bases). Per germline, CDR1 SQVTM and CDR2 ANQGSEA. This CDR3 region has 13 residues. Trimming left V 5 bases short and J 0 bases short, with 8 bases between. CDR3 residues: CSVLRDSYNEQFF. CDR3 nucleotides: TGCAGCGTTCTCCGGGACTCCTACAATGAGCAGTTCTTC.

This clonotype was observed a few times. V and J are TRBV12-5 and TRBJ1-6, with a weak D call TRBD1 (5 bases). The CDR3 extends over 15 amino acids. Germline loops: CDR1 LGHNT, CDR2 FRNRAP. Trimming left V 3 bases short and J 3 bases short, with 9 bases between. CDR3 sequence (DNA): TGTGCTAGTGGTTTAGGGGACGGCTATAATTCACCCCTCCACTTT. Its protein is CASGLGDGYNSPLHF. The full variable domain, completed using reference TRBV12-5 and TRBJ1-6, is DARVTQTPRHKVTEMGQEVTMRCQPILGHNTVFWYRQTMMQGLELLAYFRNRAPLDDSGMPKDRFSAEMPDATLATLKIQPSEPRDSAVYFCASGLGDGYNSPLHFGNGTRLTVT.

This chain connects TRBV2 to TRBJ1-6; D not certain. V was cut by 3 bases and J by 6 bases, with 12 bases left in between. The germline gives CDR1 SNHLY, CDR2 FYNNEI. This CDR3 region has 15 residues. CDR3 DNA: TGTGCCAGCAGTGAGGGAAAGGAGGGTAATTCACCCCTCCACTTT. It codes for CASSEGKEGNSPLHF.

This clonotype has just a few counts. V usage is TRBV20-1 and J usage is TRBJ2-7; 7 bases fit TRBD1. V shed 2 bases and J 5 bases; nucleotides not matched to a gene: 6. This CDR3 comprises 13 residues. Germline-derived CDR1 and CDR2 are DFQATT and SNEGSKA (reference sequence). DNA of the CDR3: TGCAGTGCTAGATCCCGGGACAGTCACGAGCAGTACTTC. Translation: CSARSRDSHEQYF.

The chain uses TRBV12-3 or TRBV12-4 and TRBJ2-3, with 7 positions matching TRBD2. This CDR3 has 15 residues. V lost 6 bases to trimming and J lost 3 bases; unmatched junction nucleotides: 9. The CDR3 DNA sequence: TGTGCCAGCAGCCCCGTCGGCGGGAGTACAGATACGCAGTATTTT. As protein: CASSPVGGSTDTQYF.

The V gene is TRBV10-3, the J gene TRBJ2-5; 8 nucleotides agree with TRBD2. The junction had 5 bases not matched to a gene; V was cut back by 6 bases and J by 2 bases. The CDR3 length is 14 residues. CDR1 ENHRY and CDR2 SYGVKD come from the germline V gene. Here the CDR3 DNA reads TGTGCCATCAGCTTAGCGGGACCGCAAGAGACCCAGTACTTC. Translating gives CAISLAGPQETQYF.

This clonotype was observed a handful of times. The gene calls are TRBV2 and TRBJ2-2, with 10 bases aligning to TRBD2. The junction had 9 bases not matched to a gene; V was cut back by 1 base and J by 4 bases. This CDR3 is 18 amino acids long. CDR1 and CDR2 (germline): SNHLY, FYNNEI. CDR3 loop: CASSEGRLAGAGTGELFF. The CDR3 DNA reads as TGTGCCAGCAGTGAAGGTCGCCTAGCGGGAGCGGGCACCGGGGAGCTGTTTTTT.

Only a few counts were recorded for this clonotype. The V gene is TRBV4-3, the J gene TRBJ2-5; a possible D gene is TRBD2 (6 bases). The DNA end is more similar to TRBJ2-7, so the J call may be wrong. Germline CDR1 reads LGHNA; CDR2 reads YSLEER. The CDR3 loop spans 15 amino acids. The CDR3 loop reads CASSQDIEGLYEQYF. Written as DNA, the CDR3 is TGCGCCAGCAGCCAAGATATCGAGGGACTCTACGAGCAGTACTTC.

The CDR3: CASSPGQAHTQYF. CDR3 coding DNA: TGTGCCAGCAGTCCGGGACAGGCTCATACGCAGTATTTT. The chain recombines TRBV12-3 or TRBV12-4 with TRBJ2-3; 8 nucleotides agree with TRBD1. V was clipped by 5 bases and J by 7 bases; unmatched bases: 5. This CDR3 spans 13 amino acids.

The rearrangement uses TRBV9 and TRBJ2-1, with D perhaps TRBD1 or TRBD2 (8 bases each). The germline V and J ends were trimmed by 4 bases and 8 bases, with 34 bases remaining between them. This CDR3 region has 20 residues. Germline lookup yields CDR1 SGDLS and CDR2 YYNGEE. CDR3 sequence: CASSPGTGLGAGGGPYEQFF. CDR3 coding DNA: TGTGCCAGCAGCCCCGGGACAGGCCTAGGTGCGGGAGGTGGCCCGTATGAGCAGTTCTTC.

This clonotype was counted between two and nine times. The chain combines TRBV7-9 with TRBJ1-2, with TRBD1 identical over 7 bases. Germline V gene sequence: CDR1 SEHNR, CDR2 FQNEAQ (reference sequence). J lost 8 bases, V lost 5 bases, and 14 bases had no gene match. The CDR3 is made up of 15 amino acids. The CDR3 DNA is TGTGCCAGCAGCCCCAAAGGGGCGCCAGGGGGGGGCTACACCTTC. It encodes CASSPKGAPGGGYTF. Full variable domain (missing parts from reference TRBV7-9 and TRBJ1-2): DTGVSQNPRHKITKRGQNVTFRCDPISEHNRLYWYRQTLGQGPEFLTYFQNEAQLEKSRLLSDRFSAERPKGSFSTLEIQRTEQGDSAMYLCASSPKGAPGGGYTFGSGTRLTVV.

The gene calls are TRBV11-2 and TRBJ2-1; 8 bases are a match to TRBD2. Trimming cost V 5 bases and J 9 bases; bases outside gene matches: 9. Germline V gives CDR1 SGHAT, CDR2 FQNNGV. This CDR3 contains 14 residues. This CDR3 is CASSLIESGGEQFF. In DNA, the CDR3 is TGTGCCAGCAGCCTTATAGAGAGCGGGGGTGAGCAGTTCTTC.

The chain recombines TRBV27 with TRBJ2-1; TRBD2 is a possible D gene (6 bases). This CDR3 is 15 amino acids long. Per germline, CDR1 MNHEY and CDR2 SMNVEV (reference sequence). V was cut by 5 bases and J by 0 bases, with 11 bases left in between. The CDR3 protein is CASSSGFSSYNEQFF. Written as DNA, the CDR3 is TGTGCCAGCAGTAGCGGGTTTAGCTCCTACAATGAGCAGTTCTTC.

The CDR3 sequence: CASSYGVRVGETQYF. CDR3 nucleotides: TGTGCCAGCAGTTACGGTGTCAGGGTAGGAGAGACCCAGTACTTC. This chain uses TRBV6-6 with TRBJ2-5; the D gene is possibly TRBD1 (5 bases). This CDR3 comprises 15 residues. Germline values: CDR1 MNHNY, CDR2 SVGAGI (reference sequence). Trimming stripped 2 bases from V and 4 bases from J, with 14 bases between.

In this sample, this clonotype turned up once. The rearrangement links TRBV3-1 to TRBJ2-4; 12 nucleotides match TRBD1. After removal of 2 bases from V and 8 bases from J, the junction contained 7 bases not matched to a gene. The CDR3 has 16 residues. The germline gives CDR1 LGHDT, CDR2 YNNKEL (reference sequence). CDR3 nucleotides: TGTGCCAGCAGCCAACCAAGGGGACAGGGGGCTGACATTCAGTACTTC. Protein sequence: CASSQPRGQGADIQYF.

The rearrangement links TRBV27 to TRBJ2-2; no definite D call. V lost 9 bases, J lost 1 base, and 6 bases lay in between. CDR1 and CDR2 (germline): MNHEY, SMNVEV (reference sequence). The CDR3 runs 12 residues. In DNA, the CDR3 is TGTGCCAGTCAAGAGAACACCGGGGAGCTGTTTTTT. As protein: CASQENTGELFF.

This clonotype was observed a handful of times. One end of the junction fails to match germline, which may point to a read error. The rearrangement uses TRBV27 and TRBJ1-5; D gene unclear. CDR1 MNHEY and CDR2 SMNVEV come from the germline V gene (reference sequence). This CDR3 is built from 13 residues. CDR3: CASSLAVNQPQRF. The CDR3, as DNA: TGTGCCAGCAGTTTAGCGGTCAATCAGCCCCAGCGTTTT.

The chain is built from TRBV19 and TRBJ1-4; a weak D match, TRBD1 (5 bases). The CDR3 runs 13 residues. Trimming shortened V by 7 bases and J by 6 bases, and 12 bases separated the two germline ends. Germline CDR1 reads LNHDA; CDR2 reads SQIVND (reference sequence). Here the CDR3 reads CASTQGRDEKLFF. The CDR3 bases are TGTGCCAGTACGCAGGGTCGGGATGAAAAACTGTTTTTT.

J is TRBJ2-5 and V is TRBV2, with D hard to call. TRBJ2-1 explains the end of the DNA better; the J call may be wrong. Germline CDR1 reads SNHLY; CDR2 reads FYNNEI. CDR3 length: 12 amino acids. CDR3 protein: CASRRYNNEQFF. The CDR3 coding sequence is TGTGCCAGCAGGAGATATAACAATGAGCAGTTCTTC.

This clonotype was counted between two and nine times. The J gene is TRBJ2-1, the V gene TRBV5-1; TRBD1 aligns across 9 bases. The CDR3 contains 14 residues. The trim removed 3 bases at V and 8 bases at J, leaving 6 bases unmatched. The V gene's germline CDR1 is SGHRS and CDR2 YFSETQ. CDR3 protein: CASSSGTGLHEQFF. The CDR3 region has the DNA TGCGCCAGCAGCTCCGGGACAGGGCTGCATGAGCAGTTCTTC.

The chain carries TRBV14 and TRBJ1-1; D ambiguous. CDR1 is SGHDN, CDR2 FVKESK, per germline. Trimming pared 7 bases from V and 1 base from J, leaving 13 bases between. The CDR3 totals 14 residues. The DNA for the CDR3 is TGTGCCAGCAAACTCTTGGTTTCGAACACTGAAGCTTTCTTT. It translates to CASKLLVSNTEAFF.

The chain carries TRBV5-5 and TRBJ1-1; 7 bases map to TRBD1. The CDR3 runs to 14 residues. Germline CDR1 and CDR2: SGHKS and YYEKEE (reference sequence). The V gene end was trimmed by 0 bases and the J gene end by 8 bases; junction bases not matched to a gene: 7. The CDR3 spells CASSLATGDKEAFF. In DNA form, the CDR3 reads TGTGCCAGCAGCTTGGCCACAGGGGACAAGGAAGCTTTCTTT.

This clonotype was detected only a few times. The genes are TRBV11-2 and TRBJ1-2, with TRBD1 identical over 7 bases. With 5 bases clipped from V and 3 bases from J, the junction kept 12 bases outside the gene matches. Germline CDR1 is SGHAT and CDR2 is FQNNGV. The CDR3 extends over 16 amino acids. The DNA of the CDR3 is TGTGCCAGCAGCCCTTTTCCGGGACAGCAGTACTATGGCTACACCTTC. Encoded protein: CASSPFPGQQYYGYTF. The full variable domain, rest sourced from reference TRBV11-2 and TRBJ1-2, is EAGVAQSPRYKIIEKRQSVAFWCNPISGHATLYWYQQILGQGPKLLIQFQNNGVVDDSQLPKDRFSAERLKGVDSTLKIQPAKLEDSAVYLCASSPFPGQQYYGYTFGSGTRLTVV.

In its sample, this clonotype was seen a few times. The chain links TRBV20-1 to TRBJ1-1; D gene ambiguous. This CDR3 is 13 amino acids long. The germline V and J ends were trimmed by 5 bases and 0 bases, with 10 bases remaining between them. Germline V gives CDR1 DFQATT, CDR2 SNEGSKA (reference sequence). CDR3 residues: CSAPQGMNTEAFF. Here the CDR3 DNA reads TGCAGTGCTCCTCAAGGTATGAACACTGAAGCTTTCTTT.

V gene TRBV7-7 combines with J gene TRBJ2-5; D remains ambiguous. Deletions cut 2 bases from V and 0 bases from J, with 7 bases between. The CDR3 is 14 amino acids. Germline V gene sequence: CDR1 SSHAT, CDR2 FNYEAQ (reference sequence). The CDR3 DNA sequence: TGTGCCAGCAGCTTAACAGTGAACCAAGAGACCCAGTACTTC. Translated, it gives CASSLTVNQETQYF.